These 32 T cell receptor beta chains share one sample of origin, sequenced in a study of early T cells in non-severe SARS-CoV-2 infection. TCRdb processed the 5' RACE reads anew with MiXCR; each CDR3 protein has one entry. The sample contains tens of thousands of distinct CDR3 sequences, approximately 11% of which appear only once. Sequencing was performed on whole blood. The origin of the receptors is an adult who was a healthcare worker with PCR-confirmed SARS-CoV-2 infection or an uninfected control (not recorded which).

Concerning this clonotype itself: Compared with germline, one end of the junction differs, possibly owing to a read error. The CDR3 sequence is CTSLKEIGVKKLFF. The CDR3, as DNA: TGTACCAGCCTTAAGGAGATTGGAGTAAAAAAACTGTTTTTT. The chain recombines TRBV6-2 or TRBV6-3 with TRBJ1-4; no clear D gene. Germline V gene data show CDR1 as MNHEY and CDR2 as SVGEGT. This CDR3 has 14 residues.

This clonotype was found many times. Here the CDR3 reads CSAEGTSVGELFF. The CDR3 DNA reads as TGCAGTGCTGAGGGGACTAGCGTCGGGGAGCTGTTTTTT. J is TRBJ2-2 and V is TRBV20-1; TRBD2 aligns across 10 bases. Germline V CDR1 and CDR2: DFQATT, SNEGSKA (reference sequence). This CDR3 contains 13 residues. The V and J ends lost 5 bases and 7 bases, in that order; junction bases with no gene match: 4.

The gene calls are TRBV6-5 and TRBJ2-5; TRBD1 matches 7 bases. With V trimmed by 5 bases and J by 5 bases, 8 bases remained unmatched. The CDR3 length is 14 residues. The germline V gene has CDR1 MNHEY and CDR2 SVGAGI. The CDR3 spells CASSTKQGSETQYF. For the CDR3, the DNA is TGTGCCAGCAGTACAAAACAGGGGAGCGAGACCCAGTACTTC.

The table lists this clonotype with many counts. V gene TRBV20-1 combines with J gene TRBJ1-3; D not certain. Trimming removed 0 bases at V and 4 bases at J, with 16 bases between. CDR1 is DFQATT, CDR2 SNEGSKA, per germline (reference sequence). The CDR3 is made up of 16 amino acids. The CDR3 is CSARDPTLTGGNTIYF. The CDR3 nucleotides read TGCAGTGCTAGAGATCCCACGTTAACGGGGGGAAACACCATATATTTT.

As DNA, the CDR3 is TGTGCCAGCAGGCCGACAGGGCCGAACACTGAAGCTTTCTTT. This encodes CASRPTGPNTEAFF. The chain couples TRBV7-9 to TRBJ1-1; TRBD1 agrees at 7 bases. Trimming at V came to 6 bases and at J to 1 base, leaving 5 bases not matched to a gene. Germline CDR1 SEHNR, CDR2 FQNEAQ (reference sequence). The CDR3 runs 14 residues.

This chain links TRBV5-6 with TRBJ1-2; 9 positions agree with TRBD1. The V segment lost 3 bases and the J segment 13 bases; nucleotides outside the gene matches: 4. Germline V gene data show CDR1 as SGHDT and CDR2 as YYEEEE. The CDR3 is 11 residues long. CDR3 loop: CASSYGTGLTF. The CDR3 DNA sequence: TGTGCCAGCAGCTACGGGACAGGGCTCACCTTC. Supplemented by reference TRBV5-6 and TRBJ1-2, the full variable domain reads DAGVTQSPTHLIKTRGQQVTLRCSPKSGHDTVSWYQQALGQGPQFIFQYYEEEERQRGNFPDRFSGHQFPNYSSELNVNALLLGDSALYLCASSYGTGLTFGSGTRLTVV.

This clonotype was counted ten times or more. The chain couples TRBV7-2 to TRBJ2-2; no reliable D call. Germline V CDR1 and CDR2: SGHTA, FQGNSA. Deletions cut 1 base from V and 6 bases from J, with 9 bases between. The CDR3 runs 14 residues. CDR3 in DNA: TGTGCCAGCAGCTTAGTTGTCCCCGCCGGGGAGCTGTTTTTT. Amino acids: CASSLVVPAGELFF.

V and J are TRBV12-2 and TRBJ2-7. TRBV12-2 is a pseudogene segment. This CDR3 has 15 residues. The CDR3 protein is CASRSYETDSYEQYF. The DNA for the CDR3 is TGTGCAAGTCGCTCTTATGAGACGGACTCCTACGAGCAGTACTTC.

This clonotype was found many times. This rearrangement joins TRBV20-1 to TRBJ2-7, with a tentative D call TRBD1 (5 bases). The ends were cut back, 0 bases at V and 0 bases at J, with 21 bases in the middle. Germline V gene sequence: CDR1 DFQATT, CDR2 SNEGSKA (reference sequence). This CDR3 comprises 18 residues. The CDR3 loop is CSAREVRGPLNPSYEQYF. The DNA of the CDR3 is TGCAGTGCTAGAGAAGTAAGGGGCCCCCTTAATCCCTCCTACGAGCAGTACTTC.

This clonotype was counted ten times or more. V gene TRBV5-1 combines with J gene TRBJ2-7; D might be TRBD1 (6 bases). Per germline, CDR1 SGHRS and CDR2 YFSETQ. Trimming removed 3 bases at V and 2 bases at J, with 15 bases between. The CDR3 is 15 amino acids. The CDR3 reads CASSSGTPQTYEQYF. The CDR3 DNA reads as TGCGCCAGCAGCTCTGGGACACCACAGACCTACGAGCAGTACTTC.

There are a few counts of this clonotype. The chain employs TRBV20-1 and TRBJ1-2; no reliable D call. Trimming pared 3 bases from V and 4 bases from J, leaving 6 bases between. This CDR3 comprises 11 residues. CDR1 is DFQATT, CDR2 SNEGSKA, per germline (reference sequence). The CDR3 DNA sequence: TGCAGTGCTAGCGAACCCTATGGCTACACCTTC. Translated: CSASEPYGYTF.

The chain joins TRBV6-2 or TRBV6-3 to TRBJ1-4; unclear D gene. The CDR3 runs to 13 residues. V was pared by 6 bases and J by 4 bases, with 9 bases between. Germline V lookup: CDR1 MNHEY, CDR2 SVGEGT. CDR3 sequence: CASSGRVNEKLFF. The CDR3 DNA is TGTGCCAGCAGCGGGAGGGTTAATGAAAAACTGTTTTTT.

The chain couples TRBV2 to TRBJ2-2; no clear D gene. V was trimmed by 7 bases and J by 0 bases, leaving 3 bases between them. Germline V gene sequence: CDR1 SNHLY, CDR2 FYNNEI. This CDR3 spans 12 amino acids. The CDR3 coding sequence is TGTGCCAGCATCCCGAACACCGGGGAGCTGTTTTTT. It is translated as CASIPNTGELFF.

This clonotype has a handful of counts. The chain recombines TRBV10-3 with TRBJ2-5; 9 bases agree with TRBD2. The CDR3 sequence is 14 residues long. J was trimmed by 4 bases and V by 6 bases; bases with no gene match: 6. Germline V gene lookup returns CDR1 ENHRY and CDR2 SYGVKD. CDR3 nucleotide sequence: TGTGCCATCAGGGATAGCGGGGGAGGAGAGACCCAGTACTTC. Amino acids: CAIRDSGGGETQYF.

This chain uses TRBV9 with TRBJ2-7; D possibly matches TRBD1 or TRBD2 (5 bases each). This CDR3 spans 15 amino acids. Trimming removed 0 bases from V and 3 bases from J, with 13 bases in between. The germline V gene encodes CDR1 SGDLS and CDR2 YYNGEE. CDR3 protein: CASSVGGTSDYEQYF. The CDR3, as DNA: TGTGCCAGCAGCGTAGGAGGGACGTCGGACTACGAGCAGTACTTC.

The chain joins TRBV6-2 or TRBV6-3 to TRBJ2-5; D unclear. CDR1 and CDR2 from the germline V gene are MNHEY and SVGEGT. This CDR3 comprises 20 residues. Trimming shortened V by 0 bases and J by 2 bases, and 25 bases separated the two germline ends. The CDR3 DNA is TGTGCCAGCAGTTACTCGAGAATCCTCGACGGCCGACCGAATCAAGAGACCCAGTACTTC. Translating it yields CASSYSRILDGRPNQETQYF.

This clonotype occurred a few times. The chain combines TRBV5-1 with TRBJ1-1; no clear D gene. CDR3 length: 14 residues. V was trimmed by 2 bases and J by 1 base, leaving 9 bases between them. Germline V lookup: CDR1 SGHRS, CDR2 YFSETQ. The CDR3, as DNA: TGCGCCAGCAGCTTTAGCCAGGCGAACACTGAAGCTTTCTTT. Its protein product is CASSFSQANTEAFF.

This clonotype was found a few times. This chain connects TRBV11-3 to TRBJ2-1, with a tentative D call TRBD2 (6 bases). Germline values: CDR1 SGHNT, CDR2 YENEEA. The CDR3 sequence is 16 residues long. Between the trimmed V and J ends, which lost 5 bases and 2 bases, there was a span of 16 bases. The CDR3 DNA is TGTGCCAGCAGCCAGGAGGGTAGTCATCCCTACAATGAGCAGTTCTTC. Translated: CASSQEGSHPYNEQFF.

V is TRBV11-2 and J is TRBJ2-1; D may correspond to TRBD1 or TRBD2 (5 bases each). The CDR3 is 12 amino acids. Germline V gene data show CDR1 as SGHAT and CDR2 as FQNNGV. V dropped 5 bases and J dropped 14 bases, with 16 bases sitting between them. In nucleotides, the CDR3 is TGTGCCAGCAGCCCCGGTCGAGGGGAGAAGTTCTTC. Its translation: CASSPGRGEKFF.

This clonotype appeared many times. The J gene is TRBJ2-5, the V gene TRBV30, with 11 bases matching TRBD1. The CDR3 length is 14 residues. Looked up from germline, CDR1 is GTSNPN and CDR2 is SVGIG (reference sequence). J was trimmed by 2 bases and V by 7 bases; bases with no gene match: 6. DNA of the CDR3: TGTGCCTCTACCCGGGACAGGGGGCAAGAGACCCAGTACTTC. Amino acid sequence: CASTRDRGQETQYF.

This clonotype occurred many times. This chain joins TRBV7-2 and TRBJ2-5; D may match TRBD1 or TRBD2 (6 bases each). Germline-derived CDR1 and CDR2 are SGHTA and FQGNSA. With 1 base removed from V and 4 bases from J, the gap between germline ends came to 13 bases. The CDR3 is made up of 15 amino acids. CDR3 nucleotides: TGTGCCAGCAGCTTAGAGGGGGGTAGCGTAGAGACCCAGTACTTC. This translates into CASSLEGGSVETQYF.

J is TRBJ1-4 and V is TRBV10-1; 9 bases agree with TRBD1. Germline V gives CDR1 WNHNN, CDR2 SYGVQD (reference sequence). The V and J ends lost 3 bases and 4 bases, in that order; junction bases with no gene match: 3. This CDR3 has 15 amino acids. CDR3 bases: TGCGCCAGCAGTGACGGACAGGGGAGTAATGAAAAACTGTTTTTT. Translating it yields CASSDGQGSNEKLFF.

There are many counts of this clonotype. This chain links TRBV20-1 with TRBJ1-2; possibly TRBD1 for D (5 bases). This CDR3 spans 12 amino acids. V was cut by 5 bases and J by 3 bases, with 10 bases left in between. Per the germline V gene, CDR1 is DFQATT and CDR2 is SNEGSKA (reference sequence). Written as DNA, the CDR3 is TGCAGTGCTGTCGGGGGAGACTATGGCTACACCTTC. This gives the protein CSAVGGDYGYTF.

This sequence joins TRBV2 and TRBJ1-2; D is unresolved. Trimming shortened V by 1 base and J by 2 bases, and 8 bases separated the two germline ends. Germline lookup yields CDR1 SNHLY and CDR2 FYNNEI. The CDR3 is 14 residues long. Here the CDR3 reads CASSEVGKNYGYTF. The DNA for the CDR3 is TGTGCCAGCAGTGAAGTGGGGAAGAACTATGGCTACACCTTC.

The sample holds many counts of this clonotype. The chain recombines TRBV4-1 with TRBJ2-1, with D maybe TRBD2 (6 bases). Deletions cut 2 bases from V and 4 bases from J, with 12 bases between. Germline loops: CDR1 MGHRA, CDR2 YSYEKL. The CDR3 length is 15 residues. The CDR3 protein is CASSQLTGTYNEQFF. The CDR3 nucleotides read TGCGCCAGCAGCCAACTCACCGGGACTTACAATGAGCAGTTCTTC.

The CDR3 region has the DNA TGTGCCAGCAGTTTACAGGGTTATGGAACTAATGAAAAACTGTTTTTT. This translates into CASSLQGYGTNEKLFF. The chain has TRBV12-3 or TRBV12-4 and TRBJ1-4; a possible D gene is TRBD1 (5 bases). The V end lost 2 bases, the J end lost 1 base, and 11 bases lay between the germline ends. CDR3 length equals 16 residues.

This clonotype was observed at least ten times. The V call is TRBV10-1, the J call TRBJ1-1, with D unclear. This CDR3 spans 12 amino acids. The germline V and J ends were trimmed by 2 bases and 1 base, with 2 bases remaining between them. The germline V gene has CDR1 WNHNN and CDR2 SYGVQD (reference sequence). The CDR3 DNA reads TGCGCCAGCAGTGAGGGGAACACTGAAGCTTTCTTT. Its translation is CASSEGNTEAFF.

This clonotype appeared many times. J is TRBJ2-5 and V is TRBV6-2 or TRBV6-3; D uncertain. Germline V CDR1 and CDR2: MNHEY, SVGEGT. V lost 6 bases and J 4 bases, leaving 9 bases between the germline ends. The CDR3 covers 12 residues. In DNA, the CDR3 is TGTGCCAGCAGCCGGCTCGGAGAGACCCAGTACTTC. The encoded protein is CASSRLGETQYF.

This clonotype was observed many times. V usage is TRBV12-3 or TRBV12-4 and J usage is TRBJ2-2, with 11 bases that match TRBD2. V was clipped by 8 bases and J by 5 bases; unmatched bases: 10. This CDR3 has 16 amino acids. The CDR3 sequence: CASGLAGGPSTGELFF. The CDR3 DNA reads TGTGCCAGCGGTCTAGCGGGGGGCCCTAGTACCGGGGAGCTGTTTTTT.

This clonotype was detected only a few times. The chain couples TRBV20-1 to TRBJ2-4, with TRBD2 matching over 15 bases. Germline V lookup: CDR1 DFQATT, CDR2 SNEGSKA (reference sequence). This CDR3 comprises 21 residues. The trim removed 2 bases at V and 1 base at J, leaving 15 bases unmatched. DNA of the CDR3: TGCAGTGCTAGACCGCTGTCGGGGACTAGCGGGGGGACCGGGGCCAAAAACATTCAGTACTTC. Translated, it gives CSARPLSGTSGGTGAKNIQYF.

In its sample, this clonotype was seen many times. DNA of the CDR3: TGCAGTGCTAGAAAGACCGTCCAAGAGACCCAGTACTTC. This translates into CSARKTVQETQYF. The V call is TRBV20-1, the J call TRBJ2-5; D unresolved. This CDR3 spans 13 amino acids. Germline V gene data show CDR1 as DFQATT and CDR2 as SNEGSKA (reference sequence). V was pared by 2 bases and J by 1 base, with 8 bases between.

The chain carries TRBV11-2 and TRBJ1-2; possibly TRBD1 for D (5 bases). The V end lost 3 bases, the J end lost 5 bases, and 16 bases lay between the germline ends. CDR1 is SGHAT and CDR2 is FQNNGV in the germline V gene. The CDR3 length is 15 residues. The CDR3 reads CASSFGGGALYGYTF. The DNA of the CDR3 is TGTGCCAGCAGCTTTGGCGGAGGGGCTCTTTATGGCTACACCTTC.